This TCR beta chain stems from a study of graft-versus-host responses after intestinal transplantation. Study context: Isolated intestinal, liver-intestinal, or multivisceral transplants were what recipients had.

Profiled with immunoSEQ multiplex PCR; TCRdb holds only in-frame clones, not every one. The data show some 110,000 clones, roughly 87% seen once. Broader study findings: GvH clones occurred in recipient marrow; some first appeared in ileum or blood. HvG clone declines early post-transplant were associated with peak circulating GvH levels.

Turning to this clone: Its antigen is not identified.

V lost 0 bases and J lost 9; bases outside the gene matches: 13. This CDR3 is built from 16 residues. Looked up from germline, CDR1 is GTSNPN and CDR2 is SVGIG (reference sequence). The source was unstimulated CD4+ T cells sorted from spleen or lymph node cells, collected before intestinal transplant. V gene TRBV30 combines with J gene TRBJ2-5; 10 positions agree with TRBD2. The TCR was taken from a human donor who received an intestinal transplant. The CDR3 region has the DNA TGTGCCTGGAGTGTACAAGCAGCGGGAGGGCCAGGGGCCCAGTACTTC. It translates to CAWSVQAAGGPGAQYF.